Sequencing of this T cell receptor (beta chain) was carried out in a study of blood T cell repertoires in COVID-19. Study context: Donors in the United States, Italy and Spain gave samples during acute or convalescent COVID-19. T cells, B-cell-depleted T cells, or PBMCs supplied cDNA or gDNA.

Original processing methods: From reference gene primer amplification, estimates of nucleated cell counts were derived. Assay: immunoSEQ multiplex PCR; the TCRdb copy retains only in-frame clones and omits some. That table furnishes V, J and clone size, whereas the DNA furnished D and trimming. The sample has 200,000 to 300,000 clones; about nine tenths are singletons. The source material was peripheral blood. The receptor was derived from a man in his sixties with acute or convalescent COVID-19.

CDR3: CASSQSPGQEAFF. As DNA, the CDR3 is TGTGCCAGCAGCCAATCCCCGGGACAGGAAGCTTTCTTT. V usage is TRBV7-3 and J usage is TRBJ1-1, with 7 bases matching TRBD1. V dropped 5 bases and J dropped 8; count of bases not matched to a gene: 8. Per the germline V gene, CDR1 is SGHTA and CDR2 is FQGTGA. The length of the CDR3 is 13 residues.